Presented here are 29 T cell receptor beta chains from one specimen sequenced in a study of a mutant IDH1 vaccine in newly diagnosed glioma. The time point denotes: week 35, safety follow-up. Doses comprised 300 ug of mutant IDH1 20-mer peptide each, plus topical imiquimod. TCRdb's table, derived via immunoSEQ multiplex PCR, lists solely in-frame clones and lacks some. In the table there are 60,000 or so clones, 80% to 90% of which are singletons. What these receptors recognize is not known. Sequencing used PBMCs, obtained from a glioma patient whose treatment included an IDH1 peptide vaccine. Receptors were obtained from a man aged 25 to 40 with glioma.

V is TRBV18 and J is TRBJ1-1; D unclear. This CDR3 has 13 residues. Trimming removed 7 bases from V and 1 base from J, with 10 bases in between. The germline CDR1 and CDR2 sequences are KGHSH and LQKENI. The CDR3 loop is CASFRARNTEAFF. For the CDR3, the DNA is TGTGCCAGCTTTCGGGCGAGGAACACTGAAGCTTTCTTT.

V and J are TRBV5-1 and TRBJ2-3; TRBD2 agrees at 8 bases. Per germline, CDR1 SGHRS and CDR2 YFSETQ. V shed 5 bases, J shed 2 bases, and the junction held 4 bases outside the gene matches. The CDR3 has 14 residues. The chain's CDR3 is CASSGTRITDTQYF. The DNA of the CDR3 is TGCGCCAGCAGTGGGACTAGAATCACAGATACGCAGTATTTT.

V is TRBV5-8 and J is TRBJ1-6; tentative D call: TRBD1 (5 bases). Germline V CDR1 and CDR2: SGHTS, YDEGEE. V was pared by 2 bases and J by 8 bases, with 14 bases between. The CDR3 contains 15 residues. CDR3 sequence reads: CASSFTTGADSPLHF. CDR3 sequence (DNA): TGTGCCAGCAGCTTTACGACCGGGGCCGATTCACCCCTCCACTTT.

A single count supports this clone. V gene TRBV6-4 combines with J gene TRBJ2-1, with 13 bases lining up with TRBD2. Germline assignment: CDR1 MRHNA and CDR2 SNTAGT. Trimming at V came to 4 bases and at J to 0 bases, leaving 6 bases not matched to a gene. The length of the CDR3 is 18 residues. Written as DNA, the CDR3 is TGTGCCAGCAGTGTCGTACTAGCGGGGGGGTACTCCTACAATGAGCAGTTCTTC. Translated: CASSVVLAGGYSYNEQFF.

The count of this clone is one. The rearrangement links TRBV5-1 to TRBJ1-5; 7 nucleotides match TRBD1. Germline-derived CDR1 and CDR2 are SGHRS and YFSETQ. The V gene end was trimmed by 5 bases and the J gene end by 6 bases; junction bases not matched to a gene: 8. This CDR3 is built from 14 residues. CDR3 nucleotides: TGCGCCAGCAGAAAGGGGACAGATAGTCAGCCCCAGCATTTT. This codes for CASRKGTDSQPQHF.

Only one count was recorded for this clone. CDR3 sequence: CATSRLAGTKAYEQYF. The CDR3 coding sequence is TGTGCCACCAGCAGACTTGCCGGGACGAAGGCCTACGAGCAGTACTTC. V gene TRBV15 combines with J gene TRBJ2-7, with D possibly being TRBD1 or TRBD2 (5 bases each). The CDR3 loop spans 16 amino acids. CDR1 and CDR2 (germline): LNHNV, YYDKDF (reference sequence). With 2 bases removed from V and 2 bases from J, the gap between germline ends came to 16 bases.

The chain carries TRBV10-2 and TRBJ1-1; no clear D gene. V shed 5 bases and J shed 1 base, with 8 bases lying between them. The germline V gene has CDR1 WSHSY and CDR2 SAAADI. The CDR3 runs 13 residues. The CDR3 DNA sequence: TGCGCCAGCAGTAGAGGTGGGAACACTGAAGCTTTCTTT. It yields the protein CASSRGGNTEAFF.

The genes are TRBV4-1 and TRBJ2-5; 13 bases line up with TRBD2. This CDR3 is 17 amino acids long. The germline V gene encodes CDR1 MGHRA and CDR2 YSYEKL. Losses at the gene ends were 0 bases for V and 6 bases for J; bases not matched to a gene: 7. CDR3 loop: CASSQEPRLAGGQTQYF. The DNA of the CDR3 is TGCGCCAGCAGCCAAGAGCCCCGACTAGCGGGGGGACAGACCCAGTACTTC.

The chain carries TRBV4-1 and TRBJ2-3; D remains ambiguous. V lost 0 bases and J lost 6, with 4 bases in between. The CDR3 covers 12 residues. Germline assignment: CDR1 MGHRA and CDR2 YSYEKL. Here the CDR3 reads CASSQDRDTQYF. In DNA, the CDR3 is TGCGCCAGCAGCCAAGATAGGGATACGCAGTATTTT.

The gene calls are TRBV5-1 and TRBJ2-3; D tentatively reads TRBD1 or TRBD2 (5 bases each). Germline-derived CDR1 and CDR2 are SGHRS and YFSETQ. The CDR3 extends over 16 amino acids. V was cut by 4 bases and J by 5 bases, with 20 bases left in between. CDR3 sequence: CASSTLPGLSKDTQYF. DNA of the CDR3: TGCGCCAGCAGCACACTCCCGGGGCTATCAAAAGATACGCAGTATTTT.

The rearrangement joins TRBV9 to TRBJ2-1; maybe TRBD2 (6 bases). Trimming took 7 bases from V and 7 from J, leaving 18 bases between them. The germline V gene encodes CDR1 SGDLS and CDR2 YYNGEE. The CDR3 loop spans 14 amino acids. The CDR3 spells CASGGPIGRNEQFF. The CDR3 DNA reads as TGTGCCAGCGGGGGACCCATAGGGAGGAATGAGCAGTTCTTC. Using reference TRBV9 and TRBJ2-1 for the parts outside the CDR3, the full variable domain is DSGVTQTPKHLITATGQRVTLRCSPRSGDLSVYWYQQSLDQGLQFLIQYYNGEERAKGNILERFSAQQFPDLHSELNLSSLELGDSALYFCASGGPIGRNEQFFGPGTRLTVL.

This clone was counted a single time. V is TRBV29-1 and J is TRBJ2-3; D possibly corresponds to TRBD1 (5 bases). The V end was cut by 3 bases, the J end by 1 base, with 14 bases between. The CDR3 sequence is 15 residues long. Looked up from germline, CDR1 is SQVTM and CDR2 is ANQGSEA. CDR3 nucleotide sequence: TGCAGCGTTGAGGCTGCCAGGGTAGGCACAGATACGCAGTATTTT. Residues: CSVEAARVGTDTQYF.

The chain has TRBV9 and TRBJ2-5, with 8 bases fitting TRBD1. The CDR3 extends over 14 amino acids. CDR1 is SGDLS, CDR2 YYNGEE, per germline. The V and J ends lost 3 bases and 5 bases, in that order; junction bases with no gene match: 6. Here the CDR3 DNA reads TGTGCCAGCAGCGGTGGACAGGGCGTCGAGACCCAGTACTTC. The encoded protein is CASSGGQGVETQYF.

This clone was observed a few times. The chain has TRBV4-2 and TRBJ1-2; D gene uncertain. Trimming shortened V by 4 bases and J by 4 bases, and 10 bases separated the two germline ends. Germline CDR1 is LGHNA and CDR2 is YNFKEQ. The CDR3 runs to 13 residues. CDR3 in DNA: TGTGCCAGCAGCCCCCCGGGTCCCTATGGCTACACCTTC. As protein: CASSPPGPYGYTF.

J is TRBJ1-2 and V is TRBV5-5, with D unresolved. CDR1 and CDR2 from the germline V gene are SGHKS and YYEKEE (reference sequence). The germline V and J ends were trimmed by 5 bases and 2 bases, with 10 bases remaining between them. The CDR3 loop spans 13 amino acids. The CDR3 loop is CASRRTANYGYTF. The CDR3 DNA sequence: TGTGCCAGCAGGCGGACGGCGAACTATGGCTACACCTTC.

The CDR3 DNA sequence: TGTGCCAGCAGCTTAAGACAGGGGGCGCAATATGAGCAGTTCTTC. This translates into CASSLRQGAQYEQFF. J is TRBJ2-1 and V is TRBV5-5; 10 bases align to TRBD1. There are 15 residues in the CDR3. J gave up 8 bases and V 2 bases, and 7 bases lay outside the gene matches. Per the germline V gene, CDR1 is SGHKS and CDR2 is YYEKEE (reference sequence).

This clone was observed a single time. CDR3 sequence: CASSLGVSGAITDTQYF. DNA for the CDR3: TGTGCCAGCAGCTTGGGTGTAAGCGGAGCCATCACAGATACGCAGTATTTT. The chain joins TRBV5-6 to TRBJ2-3, with D tentatively TRBD2 (5 bases). Trimming left V 0 bases short and J 2 bases short, with 16 bases between. This CDR3 spans 17 amino acids. The V gene's germline CDR1 is SGHDT and CDR2 YYEEEE.

V gene TRBV10-3 combines with J gene TRBJ2-3, with 11 bases that match TRBD2. V was clipped by 2 bases and J by 0 bases; unmatched bases: 7. The CDR3 length is 18 residues. Germline V gene lookup returns CDR1 ENHRY and CDR2 SYGVKD. The CDR3 loop is CAISEGSGGGTSTDTQYF. In DNA, the CDR3 is TGTGCCATCAGTGAGGGTAGCGGGGGGGGTACTAGCACAGATACGCAGTATTTT.

The chain carries TRBV14 and TRBJ2-4; D not certain. The V gene lost 4 bases and the J gene lost 1 base, with 17 bases spanning the gap. Germline V gene data show CDR1 as SGHDN and CDR2 as FVKESK. The CDR3 covers 17 residues. In DNA form, the CDR3 reads TGTGCCAGCAGCCGTATTAGACACCCGTGGGCCAAAAACATTCAGTACTTC. Protein product: CASSRIRHPWAKNIQYF.

The chain combines TRBV5-1 with TRBJ1-6, with TRBD1 matching over 7 bases. Per germline, CDR1 SGHRS and CDR2 YFSETQ. This CDR3 is built from 15 residues. V lost 0 bases and J lost 10; bases outside the gene matches: 7. The CDR3 DNA sequence: TGCGCCAGCAGCTTGGAGCGGGCAGGGGGATCACCCCTCCACTTT. Its translation is CASSLERAGGSPLHF. Together with reference TRBV5-1 and TRBJ1-6, the CDR3 gives the full variable domain: KAGVTQTPRYLIKTRGQQVTLSCSPISGHRSVSWYQQTPGQGLQFLFEYFSETQRNKGNFPGRFSGRQFSNSRSEMNVSTLELGDSALYLCASSLERAGGSPLHFGNGTRLTVT.

This rearrangement joins TRBV4-1 to TRBJ1-2, with no clear D. This CDR3 has 14 amino acids. Germline values: CDR1 MGHRA, CDR2 YSYEKL. Trimming removed 5 bases from V and 2 bases from J, with 12 bases in between. The CDR3 DNA reads as TGCGCCAGCAGCATAACGACAAGCAACTATGGCTACACCTTC. Its translation is CASSITTSNYGYTF.

CDR3 sequence: CAISRDGNYGYTF. DNA for the CDR3: TGTGCCATCAGTCGGGACGGTAACTATGGCTACACCTTC. The V gene is TRBV10-3, the J gene TRBJ1-2; weak D call: TRBD1 (5 bases). Germline loops: CDR1 ENHRY, CDR2 SYGVKD. Between the trimmed V and J ends, which lost 5 bases and 1 base, there was a span of 8 bases. There are 13 residues in the CDR3.

Comment on this clone: This sample also contains other DNA sequences that code for the same CDR3. This chain joins TRBV6-5 and TRBJ1-4, with D perhaps TRBD1 (5 bases). The CDR3 length is 15 residues. V shed 0 bases and J shed 0 bases, with 5 bases lying between them. The germline V gene encodes CDR1 MNHEY and CDR2 SVGAGI. The CDR3 spells CASSYSGATNEKLFF. In nucleotides, the CDR3 is TGTGCCAGCAGTTACTCAGGGGCAACTAATGAAAAACTGTTTTTT.

This clone was observed a few times. This chain uses TRBV2 with TRBJ1-1; D remains ambiguous. CDR1 and CDR2 from the germline V gene are SNHLY and FYNNEI. Trimming pared 4 bases from V and 4 bases from J, leaving 10 bases between. This CDR3 contains 13 residues. The CDR3 protein is CASSVGGLTEAFF. CDR3 DNA sequence: TGTGCCAGCAGTGTTGGAGGGCTCACTGAAGCTTTCTTT.

The chain is built from TRBV5-6 and TRBJ1-6; a possible D gene is TRBD1 (5 bases). This CDR3 has 16 residues. The V end lost 0 bases, the J end lost 9 bases, and 16 bases lay between the germline ends. The germline CDR1 and CDR2 sequences are SGHDT and YYEEEE. The CDR3 sequence is CASSLVGEGPGSPLHF. The DNA of the CDR3 is TGTGCCAGCAGCTTGGTTGGAGAGGGGCCGGGTTCACCCCTCCACTTT.

The rearrangement links TRBV4-1 to TRBJ2-2, with unresolved D. This CDR3 region has 16 residues. In germline, CDR1 is MGHRA, CDR2 YSYEKL. Deletions cut 1 base from V and 7 bases from J, with 16 bases between. The CDR3 is CASSQVGRKVGGELFF. CDR3 nucleotide sequence: TGCGCCAGCAGCCAAGTAGGCAGGAAGGTCGGCGGGGAGCTGTTTTTT.

The chain links TRBV5-1 to TRBJ1-4; D not certain. Per the germline V gene, CDR1 is SGHRS and CDR2 is YFSETQ. CDR3 size: 12 residues. V was pared by 2 bases and J by 8 bases, with 7 bases between. In DNA form, the CDR3 reads TGCGCCAGCAGCTTTTCGGGAGAAAAACTGTTTTTT. Its translation: CASSFSGEKLFF.

This rearrangement joins TRBV4-2 to TRBJ2-7; maybe TRBD2 (5 bases). The germline gives CDR1 LGHNA, CDR2 YNFKEQ. V lost 0 bases, J lost 5 bases, and 23 bases lay in between. The CDR3 length is 18 residues. The DNA for the CDR3 is TGTGCCAGCAGCCAAGATGGTAGAACTAGTTCTCGTCGCCACGAGCAGTACTTC. Protein: CASSQDGRTSSRRHEQYF.

This clone was found once. This sequence joins TRBV6-1 and TRBJ2-7, with D unresolved. V was clipped by 3 bases and J by 2 bases, with 11 bases between them. Germline CDR1 is MNHNS and CDR2 is SASEGT. The CDR3 has 14 amino acids. CDR3 coding DNA: TGTGCCAGCAGTGACAGCGCAACAACCTACGAGCAGTACTTC. It encodes CASSDSATTYEQYF.